This T cell receptor beta chain was identified during a study of naive and memory T cell subsets. Study-level points and caveats: Over 85% of naive TCR sequences appeared only once, unlike memory subsets.

An equimolar mix of two oligonucleotides served as the beta constant-region primer for TRBC1 and TRBC2. TCRdb independently ran MiXCR on the UMI-ligation and nested PCR reads; one entry per CDR3 protein. The table has roughly 27,000 distinct CDR3 sequences, roughly a tenth seen once; the top ten hold about a sixth. Deletions cut 6 bases from V and 0 bases from J, with 15 bases between. The CDR3 runs to 16 residues. Germline assignment: CDR1 DFQATT and CDR2 SNEGSKA (reference sequence). Many counts were recorded for this clonotype. No antigen is known for it. Specimen: effector memory CD4+ T cells from blood. Subset of the sample: effector memory, CD45RA- CD27-. The TCR comes from a human donor in good health. The chain joins TRBV20-1 to TRBJ1-6; D gene uncertain. For the CDR3, the DNA is TGCAGTGCCCCCCCGGACCAAAGCTCCTATAATTCACCCCTCCACTTT. Translation gives CSAPPDQSSYNSPLHF.